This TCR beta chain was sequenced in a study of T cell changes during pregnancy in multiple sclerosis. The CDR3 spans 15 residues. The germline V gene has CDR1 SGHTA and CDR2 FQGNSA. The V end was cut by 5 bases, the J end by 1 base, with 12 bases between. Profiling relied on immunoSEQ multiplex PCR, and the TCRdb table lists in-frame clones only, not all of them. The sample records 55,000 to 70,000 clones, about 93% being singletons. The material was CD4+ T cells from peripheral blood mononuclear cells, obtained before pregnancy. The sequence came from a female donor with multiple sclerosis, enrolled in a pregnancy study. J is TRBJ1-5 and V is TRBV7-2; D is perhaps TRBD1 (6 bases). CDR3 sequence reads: CASSPTGGSNQPQHF. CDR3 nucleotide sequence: TGTGCCAGCAGCCCCACGGGGGGCAGCAATCAGCCCCAGCATTTT. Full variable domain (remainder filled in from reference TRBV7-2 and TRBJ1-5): GAGVSQSPSNKVTEKGKDVELRCDPISGHTALYWYRQSLGQGLEFLIYFQGNSAPDKSGLPSDRFSAERTGGSVSTLTIQRTQQEDSAVYLCASSPTGGSNQPQHFGDGTRLSIL.